The TCR beta chain described here comes from a study of blood T cell repertoires in COVID-19. V lost 2 bases and J 2 bases, leaving 9 bases between the germline ends. The CDR3 sequence is 14 residues long. Germline CDR1 KGHSH, CDR2 LQKENI. Sequencing was performed with immunoSEQ multiplex PCR; in TCRdb, only in-frame clones are kept and a portion is missing. The repertoire consists of about 100,000 clones, with roughly 92% occurring once and the leading ten covering more than 5%. The source material was peripheral blood. The sequence was collected from a man between 65 and 85 years old with acute or convalescent COVID-19. The rearrangement uses TRBV18 and TRBJ1-1; no reliable D call. The CDR3 sequence: CASSPVALNTEAFF. The CDR3 coding sequence is TGTGCCAGCTCACCAGTGGCCCTTAACACTGAAGCTTTCTTT.